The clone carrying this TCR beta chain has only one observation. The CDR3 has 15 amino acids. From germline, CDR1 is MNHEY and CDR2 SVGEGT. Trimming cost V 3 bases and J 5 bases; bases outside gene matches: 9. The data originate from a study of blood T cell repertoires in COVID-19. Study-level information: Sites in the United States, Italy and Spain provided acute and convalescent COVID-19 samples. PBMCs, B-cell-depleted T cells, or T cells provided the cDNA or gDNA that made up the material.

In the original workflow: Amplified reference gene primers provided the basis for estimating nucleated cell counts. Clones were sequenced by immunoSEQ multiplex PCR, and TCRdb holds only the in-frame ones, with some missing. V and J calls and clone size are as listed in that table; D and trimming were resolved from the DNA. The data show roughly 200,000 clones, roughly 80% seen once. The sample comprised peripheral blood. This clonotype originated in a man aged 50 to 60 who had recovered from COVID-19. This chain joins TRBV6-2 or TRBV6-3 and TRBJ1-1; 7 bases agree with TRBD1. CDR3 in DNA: TGTGCCAGCAGTTATAGGGGCAGGGGGAGGACTGAAGCTTTCTTT. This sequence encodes CASSYRGRGRTEAFF.